Given below is one T cell receptor beta chain in context. This clone was seen more than once but under ten times. It has no known antigen specificity. It has no much larger one-base neighbor in the sample; base qualities were not kept. V was cut back by 5 bases and J by 2 bases, leaving a gap of 7 bases between them. CDR1 and CDR2 are drawn from the germline V gene: MGHDK, SYGVNS. Including the terminal cysteine and phenylalanine, the CDR3 comprises 12 residues. Just the 36-base CDR3 DNA is kept, in frame starting at base 1. These data come from a study of beta chain features in type 1 diabetes (dated by TCRdb to 2016 to 2019). Study-wide context: Mean age, gender distribution, total cell number and subset yield were not different between patients and healthy donors. Whereas all 30 or so donors provided naive and central memory subsets, regulatory and stem cell-like memory subsets were isolated from just 8 patients and about 8 healthy donors. A total of some 110 million sorted cells were examined across all samples, and a strong correlation was observed between cell number per subset and RNA yield. The study compared the TCRB repertoires of sorted circulating CD4+ T cell subsets in recently diagnosed type 1 diabetes patients with those in matched healthy donors. Beyond this particular receptor, the publication reports: Naive, central memory and regulatory TCRB repertoires appeared to be more similar among patients than among healthy donors. Fewer insertions and more nucleotide deletions at VDJ recombination sites were observed in patients with type 1 diabetes, implying thymic rearrangement abnormalities. Type 1 diabetes patients showed a moderate but significant shortening of TCRB CDR3 length in all four CD4+ subsets. Only small numbers of individuals were included in the HLA sub-analyses, which left unresolved whether HLA type had any influence on TCRB rearrangement. Shorter templates might have been favored by PCR, but patient and control samples were amplified and corrected together, so both groups would have been affected equally by any skew. Because cDNA was sequenced instead of genomic DNA, activated cells with high expression could be over-represented, although the groups did not differ in activation or CD3 levels.

The High Capacity cDNA Reverse Transcription Kit was used to reverse transcribe all of the isolated RNA, meaning that expressed TCRB transcripts were what got sequenced. Deep immunoSEQ sequencing was performed on naive, central memory and regulatory T cell samples, with an average of roughly 3.3 million total reads per sample. Sorted cells were lysed in RLT buffer and RNA was extracted with DNase-treated RNeasy Micro or Mini kits, depending on cell number. To prevent cross-contamination, every cell subset was processed on its own, while patient and healthy donor samples were processed together. The immunoSEQ multiplex PCR was used to amplify TCRB sequences from cDNA, yielding 87-bp fragments that span the CDR3 region. Amplicons were sequenced on the Illumina HiSeq platform. As for how the authors treated the data: PCR bias was corrected computationally using synthetic template baselines, and reads within Hamming distance 2 were collapsed, with unmergeable singletons discarded. Reads were aligned to IMGT to assign V, D and J genes, CDR3 length, and insertions or deletions at six rearrangement sites. Clonotype counts were normalized to sorted cell number within each subset before computing true diversity and Gini coefficients with the tcR R package. The overlap coefficient, calculated on TCRB nucleotide sequences, was used to measure repertoire sharing. As a proxy for the pre-selection repertoire, out-of-frame TCRB sequences from naive cells were analyzed. As stored in TCRdb, this immuneACCESS dataset retains in-frame rearrangements with V and J assigned. A fraction of the clones does not appear; measured against another copy, unresolved V genes explain less than half of the discrepancy, and the remainder lacks a known reason. V and J calls and clone size are given by that table; D and trimming were obtained from the DNA. The sample yields hundreds of thousands of clones; about a sixth were counted once. About 0.02% of the sample lies in the top ten.

From each donor, a single peripheral blood sample of roughly 0.11 L on average was drawn into heparinised tubes. Naive, central memory, regulatory and stem cell-like memory CD4+ T cells were sorted on a BD FACSAria II using a panel including CD45RO, CCR7, CD25, CD127, CD95 and CD27. Purity was above 95% for every sorted population. PBMCs were isolated immediately by Lymphoprep density gradient centrifugation and stained directly without culture. So that batch effects would be minimized, each experiment stained and sorted samples in pairs, pairing one healthy donor with one patient. This receptor was identified in a woman aged 18-35 years in good health. The chain joins TRBV25-1 to TRBJ2-7; a weak D assignment points to TRBD1 (6 bases agree). Sequenced: naive CD4+ T cells from blood. Reading the label with the study, this specimen's cell subset or site is: true naive CD4+ T cells. The nucleotide sequence is given as TGTGCCAGCAGTTACAGGGCCTACGAGCAGTACTTC. Translated, it reads CASSYRAYEQYF.